Below are 22 T cell receptor beta chains sequenced from a single sample in a study of cytomegalovirus exposure and HLA in healthy donors (TCRdb year 2017). The library was generated by the immunoSEQ multiplex PCR assay. A mixture of 60 forward primers for TCR Vbeta segments and 13 reverse primers for TCR Jbeta segments was used in the multiplex PCR. The immuneACCESS repertoire file appears here via TCRdb, limited to in-frame rearrangements. These files lack a portion of the clones; in checked studies, under half of the deficit traces to unresolved V genes, and the cause of the others is not known. The table of this sample itemizes approximately 100,000 clones. The top ten hold approximately 15% of the sample. The sequencing input was PBMCs. The receptors stem from a man aged 50 to 59 in good health and CMV-seropositive.

The rearrangement links TRBV18 to TRBJ2-3; 8 bases are a match to TRBD2. J was trimmed by 4 bases and V by 3 bases; bases with no gene match: 0. The CDR3 length is 13 residues. Germline V gene sequence: CDR1 KGHSH, CDR2 LQKENI. This chain's CDR3 is CASSPGLADTQYF. The CDR3 DNA reads as TGTGCCAGCTCACCGGGACTAGCAGATACGCAGTATTTT.

The chain couples TRBV7-9 to TRBJ1-2, with 9 bases identical to TRBD1. Germline trimming cut 4 bases from V and 6 bases from J; bases unmatched to any gene: 6. CDR3 size: 14 residues. In germline, CDR1 is SEHNR, CDR2 FQNEAQ (reference sequence). In nucleotides, the CDR3 is TGTGCCAGCAGCTCCGGGACAGGGTTCCATGGCTACACCTTC. Amino acids: CASSSGTGFHGYTF.

The J gene is TRBJ2-7, the V gene TRBV4-2; 8 nucleotides agree with TRBD2. Trimming at V came to 3 bases and at J to 5 bases, leaving 6 bases not matched to a gene. Germline assignment: CDR1 LGHNA and CDR2 YNFKEQ. This CDR3 comprises 14 residues. The CDR3 DNA is TGTGCCAGCAGCCAGGGACTAGGGGTGGACGAGCAGTACTTC. This codes for CASSQGLGVDEQYF.

V usage is TRBV27 and J usage is TRBJ2-3; 12 bases are shared with TRBD2. Germline CDR1 is MNHEY and CDR2 is SMNVEV (reference sequence). The length of the CDR3 is 17 residues. The junction had 8 bases not matched to a gene; V was cut back by 3 bases and J by 4 bases. The CDR3 bases are TGTGCCAGCAGTTTTTTCCCGACTAGCGGGAGACCAGATACGCAGTATTTT. As protein: CASSFFPTSGRPDTQYF.

The chain links TRBV2 to TRBJ1-1; tentatively, D is TRBD1 (5 bases). The germline V gene has CDR1 SNHLY and CDR2 FYNNEI. This CDR3 comprises 14 residues. V was clipped by 7 bases and J by 0 bases, with 12 bases between them. In DNA form, the CDR3 reads TGTGCCAGCACCCGACAGCTCATGAACACTGAAGCTTTCTTT. Translation gives CASTRQLMNTEAFF.

This chain uses TRBV18 with TRBJ2-3; the match to TRBD2 covers 7 bases. There are 16 residues in the CDR3. Losses at the gene ends were 3 bases for V and 2 bases for J; bases not matched to a gene: 8. The germline CDR1 and CDR2 sequences are KGHSH and LQKENI. For the CDR3, the DNA is TGTGCCAGCTCACCCCTCTGGCGGGAGCACACAGATACGCAGTATTTT. Amino acid sequence: CASSPLWREHTDTQYF. The full variable domain, completed using reference TRBV18 and TRBJ2-3, is NAGVMQNPRHLVRRRGQEARLRCSPMKGHSHVYWYRQLPEEGLKFMVYLQKENIIDESGMPKERFSAEFPKEGPSILRIQQVVRGDSAAYFCASSPLWREHTDTQYFGPGTRLTVL.

The chain carries TRBV4-3 and TRBJ2-1; D may be TRBD2 (5 bases). The ends were cut back, 0 bases at V and 4 bases at J, with 13 bases in the middle. In germline, CDR1 is LGHNA, CDR2 YSLEER. The length of the CDR3 is 16 residues. CDR3 residues: CASSQDLGSVYNEQFF. DNA of the CDR3: TGCGCCAGCAGCCAAGATTTAGGGAGCGTTTACAATGAGCAGTTCTTC.

The V and J genes are TRBV25-1 and TRBJ2-5; D uncertain. Trimming removed 0 bases from V and 5 bases from J, with 7 bases in between. The germline CDR1 and CDR2 sequences are MGHDK and SYGVNS. The CDR3 loop spans 13 amino acids. CDR3 protein: CASSEYSVETQYF. The CDR3 DNA reads as TGTGCCAGCAGTGAATACAGCGTGGAGACCCAGTACTTC.

The rearrangement uses TRBV30 and TRBJ2-2; TRBD1 agrees at 9 bases. Germline V lookup: CDR1 GTSNPN, CDR2 SVGIG (reference sequence). This CDR3 comprises 15 residues. The junction had 6 bases not matched to a gene; V was cut back by 3 bases and J by 4 bases. This CDR3 is CAWRGQGRGTGELFF. Here the CDR3 DNA reads TGTGCCTGGAGAGGACAGGGGCGAGGCACCGGGGAGCTGTTTTTT.

This chain joins TRBV5-8 and TRBJ2-1, with D perhaps matching TRBD2 (6 bases). CDR1 is SGHTS, CDR2 YDEGEE, per germline. Trimming cost V 0 bases and J 7 bases, with 11 bases left between them. The CDR3 has 14 amino acids. The DNA for the CDR3 is TGTGCCAGCAGCTTGGTAGGGACTGCTAATGAGCAGTTCTTC. Translating it yields CASSLVGTANEQFF.

The CDR3 reads CAWSDGQLGTEAFF. The CDR3 DNA follows: TGTGCCTGGAGCGACGGACAGCTGGGCACTGAAGCTTTCTTT. The rearrangement links TRBV30 to TRBJ1-1; a possible D gene is TRBD1 (6 bases). This CDR3 has 14 amino acids. Per germline, CDR1 GTSNPN and CDR2 SVGIG (reference sequence). V shed 3 bases and J shed 4 bases, with 15 bases lying between them.

The chain joins TRBV25-1 to TRBJ1-2, with D perhaps matching TRBD1 (5 bases). In germline, CDR1 is MGHDK, CDR2 SYGVNS. This CDR3 has 13 residues. The V end was cut by 8 bases, the J end by 7 bases, with 17 bases between. The CDR3 DNA is TGTGCCAGCTCCACGGATGGGAGGGGTGGCTACACCTTC. This encodes CASSTDGRGGYTF.

The rearrangement links TRBV19 to TRBJ1-5, with TRBD1 matching over 7 bases. Germline values: CDR1 LNHDA, CDR2 SQIVND (reference sequence). V lost 4 bases, J lost 15 bases, and 15 bases stayed unmatched. This CDR3 has 14 amino acids. For the CDR3, the DNA is TGTGCCAGTAGTACCCGGGACAGTTCTGGCCAGGGGCATTTT. Translation: CASSTRDSSGQGHF.

J is TRBJ2-3 and V is TRBV18, with D perhaps matching TRBD2 (5 bases). This CDR3 has 13 amino acids. In germline, CDR1 is KGHSH, CDR2 LQKENI. Trimming took 8 bases from V and 4 from J, leaving 13 bases between them. CDR3 DNA sequence: TGTGCCAGCCGGGGAAGCTCTCCAGATACGCAGTATTTT. Amino acids: CASRGSSPDTQYF.

The chain recombines TRBV9 with TRBJ2-1, with a tentative D call TRBD2 (7 bases). This CDR3 comprises 15 residues. Germline loops: CDR1 SGDLS, CDR2 YYNGEE. V shed 4 bases and J shed 7 bases, with 18 bases lying between them. This chain's CDR3 is CASSKWTRGSNEQFF. In DNA, the CDR3 is TGTGCCAGCAGCAAATGGACTAGGGGGTCTAATGAGCAGTTCTTC.

The chain links TRBV4-3 to TRBJ2-2, with no clear D. CDR3 length: 16 amino acids. V lost 2 bases and J 4 bases, leaving 14 bases between the germline ends. The germline V gene has CDR1 LGHNA and CDR2 YSLEER. DNA for the CDR3: TGCGCCAGCAGCCAATCTCGTACATGGGCCACCGGGGAGCTGTTTTTT. It yields the protein CASSQSRTWATGELFF.

The J gene is TRBJ2-1, the V gene TRBV30, with D perhaps matching TRBD1 (5 bases). V lost 8 bases and J 4 bases, leaving 15 bases between the germline ends. Germline CDR1 GTSNPN, CDR2 SVGIG (reference sequence). This CDR3 spans 13 amino acids. CDR3 residues: CAATQAAYNEQFF. The CDR3 nucleotides read TGTGCCGCAACACAGGCAGCTTACAATGAGCAGTTCTTC.

The V call is TRBV27, the J call TRBJ2-3, with 15 bases aligning to TRBD2. The CDR3 is 17 amino acids. With V trimmed by 5 bases and J by 3 bases, 6 bases remained unmatched. Germline-derived CDR1 and CDR2 are MNHEY and SMNVEV (reference sequence). The DNA for the CDR3 is TGTGCCAGCAGTGATTCCGGGACTAGCGGGAGGACAGATACGCAGTATTTT. Amino acids: CASSDSGTSGRTDTQYF.

J is TRBJ2-7 and V is TRBV11-3; 7 bases are shared with TRBD1. The CDR3 contains 15 residues. Germline loops: CDR1 SGHNT, CDR2 YENEEA. Trimming at V came to 5 bases and at J to 0 bases, leaving 7 bases not matched to a gene. The CDR3, as DNA: TGTGCCAGCAGCGACGACAGGGAAGTCTCCTACGAGCAGTACTTC. It translates to CASSDDREVSYEQYF.

As DNA, the CDR3 is TGCGCCAGCAGGGTCCTTGAGGGCACTGAAGCTTTCTTT. It translates to CASRVLEGTEAFF. The chain uses TRBV5-1 and TRBJ1-1; D is ambiguous. Per the germline V gene, CDR1 is SGHRS and CDR2 is YFSETQ. The CDR3 has 13 residues. The V end lost 5 bases, the J end lost 4 bases, and 12 bases lay between the germline ends.

V is TRBV5-1 and J is TRBJ1-2; no clear D. The CDR3 has 14 residues. Germline lookup yields CDR1 SGHRS and CDR2 YFSETQ. V was pared by 0 bases and J by 1 base, with 7 bases between. CDR3 residues: CASSLGPGNYGYTF. CDR3 in DNA: TGCGCCAGCAGCTTGGGGCCGGGTAACTATGGCTACACCTTC. The whole variable domain, filled in from reference TRBV5-1 and TRBJ1-2, reads KAGVTQTPRYLIKTRGQQVTLSCSPISGHRSVSWYQQTPGQGLQFLFEYFSETQRNKGNFPGRFSGRQFSNSRSEMNVSTLELGDSALYLCASSLGPGNYGYTFGSGTRLTVV.

The V call is TRBV28, the J call TRBJ2-3; the match to TRBD2 covers 12 bases. CDR1 and CDR2 from the germline V gene are MDHEN and SYDVKM. The ends lost 5 bases at V and 3 bases at J; junction bases unmatched: 12. The CDR3 is made up of 18 amino acids. CDR3 protein: CASSPLLLAGGGTDTQYF. CDR3 in DNA: TGTGCCAGCAGTCCCCTCCTACTAGCGGGAGGCGGGACAGATACGCAGTATTTT. Complete variable domain (other parts from reference TRBV28 and TRBJ2-3): DVKVTQSSRYLVKRTGEKVFLECVQDMDHENMFWYRQDPGLGLRLIYFSYDVKMKEKGDIPEGYSVSREKKERFSLILESASTNQTSMYLCASSPLLLAGGGTDTQYFGPGTRLTVL.